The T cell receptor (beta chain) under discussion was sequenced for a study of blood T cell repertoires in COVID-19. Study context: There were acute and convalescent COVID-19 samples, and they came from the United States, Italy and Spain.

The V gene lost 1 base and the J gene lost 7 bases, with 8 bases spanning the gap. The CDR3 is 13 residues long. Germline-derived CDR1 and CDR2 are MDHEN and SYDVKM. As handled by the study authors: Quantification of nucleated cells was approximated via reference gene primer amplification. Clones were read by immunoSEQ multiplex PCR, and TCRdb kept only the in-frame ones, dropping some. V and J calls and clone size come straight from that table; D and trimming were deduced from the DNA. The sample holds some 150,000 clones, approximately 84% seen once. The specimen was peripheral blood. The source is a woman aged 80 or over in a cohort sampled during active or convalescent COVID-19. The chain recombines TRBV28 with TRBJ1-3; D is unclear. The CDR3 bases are TGTGCCAGCAGTTTATACTCCGGGAACACCATATATTTT. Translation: CASSLYSGNTIYF.